This T cell receptor (beta chain) was recorded in a study of cytomegalovirus exposure and HLA in healthy donors. Notes on the study in general: A later analysis reportedly found fewer N-insertions in an Asian-associated ancestry cluster than the roughly 680-donor mean. Reported performance of the classifier showed diagnosis of cytomegalovirus status with high specificity and sensitivity.

Regarding this clone: Its antigen remains unknown. A read error may account for a junction end that differs from germline.

The study ran its PCR with 60 Vbeta and 13 Jbeta primers. Repertoires were generated with immunoSEQ multiplex PCR, while TCRdb's copy carries only in-frame clones and drops some. The data contain 120,000 or so clones, over 65% of them singletons. Germline CDR1 reads SQVTM; CDR2 reads ANQGSEA. CDR3 length: 12 residues. This sequence originates from a man under 40 in good health and CMV-seronegative. The chain joins TRBV29-1 to TRBJ1-2; D not resolved. Sequencing was performed on PBMCs. The CDR3 region has the DNA TGCAGCGTTCAAGACACTGCCTATGGCTACACCTTC. Amino acid sequence: CSVQDTAYGYTF.